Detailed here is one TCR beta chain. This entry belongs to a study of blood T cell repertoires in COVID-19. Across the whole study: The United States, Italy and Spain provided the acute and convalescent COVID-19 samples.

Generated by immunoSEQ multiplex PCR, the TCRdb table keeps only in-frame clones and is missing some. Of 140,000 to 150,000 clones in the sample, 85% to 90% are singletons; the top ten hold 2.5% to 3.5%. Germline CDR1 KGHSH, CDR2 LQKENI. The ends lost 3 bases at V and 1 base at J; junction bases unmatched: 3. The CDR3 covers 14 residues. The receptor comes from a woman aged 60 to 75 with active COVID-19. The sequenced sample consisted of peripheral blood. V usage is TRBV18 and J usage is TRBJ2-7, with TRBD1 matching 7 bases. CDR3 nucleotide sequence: TGTGCCAGCTCACCCTCGGACAGGTCCTACGAGCAGTACTTC. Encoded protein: CASSPSDRSYEQYF. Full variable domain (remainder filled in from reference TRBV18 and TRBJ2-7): NAGVMQNPRHLVRRRGQEARLRCSPMKGHSHVYWYRQLPEEGLKFMVYLQKENIIDESGMPKERFSAEFPKEGPSILRIQQVVRGDSAAYFCASSPSDRSYEQYFGPGTRLTVT.